Below, 17 T cell receptor beta chains from the same sample are listed, as sequenced in a study of control samples from healthy donors and cancer patients. TCRdb's copy holds only in-frame clones and misses some; the assay was immunoSEQ multiplex PCR. The table has just over 150,000 clones, 94% seen once. The sequencing input was blood. Receptors were obtained from a woman aged 40 to 50 in good health.

For the CDR3, the DNA is TGTGCCAGCAGCCCTAGCGGCCCGAACACCGGGGAGCTGTTTTTT. This translates into CASSPSGPNTGELFF. This chain connects TRBV7-2 to TRBJ2-2; TRBD2 matches 7 bases. The CDR3 is 15 residues long. The V and J ends lost 5 bases and 0 bases, in that order; junction bases with no gene match: 3. From germline, CDR1 is SGHTA and CDR2 FQGNSA.

The V call is TRBV6-1, the J call TRBJ1-5; 7 nucleotides align to TRBD1. J was trimmed by 7 bases and V by 2 bases; bases with no gene match: 8. Germline values: CDR1 MNHNS, CDR2 SASEGT. The CDR3 spans 15 residues. The CDR3 here is CASSESTGVLQPQHF. The CDR3, as DNA: TGTGCCAGCAGTGAAAGTACAGGGGTGCTCCAGCCCCAGCATTTT.

The chain's CDR3 is CASSVDGGTGFSGNTIYF. The DNA of the CDR3 is TGTGCCAGCAGCGTAGATGGGGGGACAGGGTTTTCTGGAAACACCATATATTTT. The rearrangement links TRBV9 to TRBJ1-3, with 9 bases lining up with TRBD1. The CDR3 is made up of 18 amino acids. Unmatched junction bases numbered 8, after V lost 0 bases and J lost 1 base. Per the germline V gene, CDR1 is SGDLS and CDR2 is YYNGEE.

The chain joins TRBV6-5 to TRBJ1-5; a possible D gene is TRBD1 (6 bases). V lost 6 bases and J 4 bases, leaving 10 bases between the germline ends. This CDR3 has 13 residues. Germline CDR1 reads MNHEY; CDR2 reads SVGAGI. The CDR3 spells CASRLGGNQPQHF. CDR3 sequence (DNA): TGTGCCAGCAGACTAGGGGGAAATCAGCCCCAGCATTTT.

The chain joins TRBV6-5 to TRBJ2-5; 9 bases are shared with TRBD1. CDR3 size: 13 residues. The germline CDR1 and CDR2 sequences are MNHEY and SVGAGI. V lost 6 bases, J lost 2 bases, and 1 base stayed unmatched. DNA of the CDR3: TGTGCCAGCAGACAGGGGGCTCAAGAGACCCAGTACTTC. It is translated as CASRQGAQETQYF.

This CDR3 reads CATSRASSGNTIYF. The DNA for the CDR3 is TGTGCCACCAGCAGAGCGAGCTCTGGAAACACCATATATTTT. The chain recombines TRBV15 with TRBJ1-3; D is uncertain. From germline, CDR1 is LNHNV and CDR2 YYDKDF (reference sequence). This CDR3 is built from 14 residues. V was cut by 1 base and J by 0 bases, with 4 bases left in between.

The chain couples TRBV6-2 or TRBV6-3 to TRBJ1-6; 8 bases map to TRBD1. The CDR3 length is 16 residues. Unmatched junction bases numbered 7, after V lost 0 bases and J lost 9 bases. Germline assignment: CDR1 MNHEY and CDR2 SVGEGT. The CDR3 DNA reads TGTGCCAGCAGTTACTCGCCGGACAGGGACGGTTCACCCCTCCACTTT. Protein product: CASSYSPDRDGSPLHF.

CDR3 bases: TGTGCCAGCAGCCCCCGACAGGGGGAGGGCTACAATGAGCAGTTCTTC. Residues: CASSPRQGEGYNEQFF. V is TRBV5-4 and J is TRBJ2-1; 9 bases fit TRBD1. V shed 4 bases and J 3 bases; nucleotides not matched to a gene: 8. The germline V gene has CDR1 SGHNT and CDR2 YYREEE (reference sequence). This CDR3 region has 16 residues.

Concerning this clone itself: At one end the junction does not follow the germline gene, possibly because of a read error. The chain is built from TRBV5-1 and TRBJ2-1, with 11 bases aligning to TRBD2. This CDR3 contains 13 residues. Germline CDR1 SGHRS, CDR2 YFSETQ. The CDR3 here is CASSPGNLLAGVF. In DNA form, the CDR3 reads TGCGCCAGCAGCCCGGGAAACTTACTAGCGGGAGTCTTC.

This chain uses TRBV7-9 with TRBJ1-2; 9 nucleotides match TRBD1. V was pared by 3 bases and J by 3 bases, with 5 bases of the junction left unmatched. This CDR3 is built from 15 residues. Germline V gene sequence: CDR1 SEHNR, CDR2 FQNEAQ (reference sequence). Here the CDR3 DNA reads TGTGCCAGCAGCTTTTCCGGGACAGGGTACTATGGCTACACCTTC. Its translation: CASSFSGTGYYGYTF.

The chain combines TRBV5-6 with TRBJ1-1; 10 bases line up with TRBD1. V was pared by 4 bases and J by 4 bases, with 13 bases of the junction left unmatched. Germline V lookup: CDR1 SGHDT, CDR2 YYEEEE. This CDR3 comprises 17 residues. The CDR3 here is CASSATGTGVYVTEAFF. Written as DNA, the CDR3 is TGTGCCAGCAGCGCTACCGGGACAGGGGTGTATGTCACTGAAGCTTTCTTT.

The rearrangement uses TRBV6-2 or TRBV6-3 and TRBJ2-7, with D perhaps assigned TRBD1 or TRBD2 (5 bases each). CDR3 length: 18 amino acids. Trimming removed 5 bases at V and 0 bases at J, with 23 bases between. The germline V gene has CDR1 MNHEY and CDR2 SVGEGT. CDR3 coding DNA: TGTGCCAGCAGTGGACCGGGACGGATACCATTAAGCTCCTACGAGCAGTACTTC. It translates to CASSGPGRIPLSSYEQYF.

The rearrangement joins TRBV1 to TRBJ1-2; the listed D gene, TRBD1, was not tested against the DNA. TRBV1 has pseudogene status. The CDR3 consists of 16 residues. The CDR3 here is CTSSPPRQSANYGYTF. CDR3 sequence (DNA): TGCACCAGCAGCCCGCCCCGACAGTCAGCTAACTATGGCTACACCTTC.

The chain recombines TRBV2 with TRBJ1-2; the D is unclear. Trimming cost V 6 bases and J 6 bases, with 8 bases left between them. Germline CDR1 and CDR2: SNHLY and FYNNEI. There are 11 residues in the CDR3. The CDR3 nucleotides read TGTGCCAGCAGCTCAGATGATGGCTACACCTTC. Residues: CASSSDDGYTF.

The CDR3: CASTVIPGTPYEQYF. The CDR3 bases are TGCGCCAGCACCGTTATCCCGGGGACACCCTACGAGCAGTACTTC. This rearrangement joins TRBV5-1 to TRBJ2-7; TRBD1 might be the D (6 bases). The V and J ends lost 6 bases and 2 bases respectively, with 18 bases between them. CDR3 length equals 15 residues. Germline loops: CDR1 SGHRS, CDR2 YFSETQ.

J is TRBJ2-5 and V is TRBV7-9; 9 bases line up with TRBD2. J gave up 2 bases and V 5 bases, and 6 bases lay outside the gene matches. The CDR3 is 15 amino acids. Germline values: CDR1 SEHNR, CDR2 FQNEAQ (reference sequence). This CDR3 is CASSADLAGQETQYF. The CDR3 DNA is TGTGCCAGCAGCGCCGACCTAGCGGGACAAGAGACCCAGTACTTC.

This chain connects TRBV10-2 to TRBJ1-2; TRBD1 matches at 8 bases. The junction had 2 bases not matched to a gene; V was cut back by 2 bases and J by 6 bases. The CDR3 runs 13 residues. Looked up from germline, CDR1 is WSHSY and CDR2 is SAAADI. CDR3 sequence (DNA): TGCGCCAGCAGTGAGCTGGACAGGGATGGCTACACCTTC. The encoded protein is CASSELDRDGYTF.